Listed below are T cell receptor beta chains from one sample, sequenced in a study of neurological immune-mediated disorders. TCRdb itself ran the 5' RACE reads through MiXCR, one entry per CDR3 protein. The sample includes 70,000 or so distinct CDR3 sequences, 2.5% to 4% of them seen just once. The specimen was PBMCs. These receptors all come from a woman aged 50 to 65 with multiple sclerosis. The CDR3 runs from the conserved cysteine through the conserved F or W. The D gene is left open where the match is weak. Clone sizes are given selectively: once, few, many, or a class where the clone is expanded.

V gene	J gene	D gene	clone size	CDR3 protein	CDR3 DNA
TRBV4-3	TRBJ2-3	TRBD2	many	CASSGLTAGGSTDTQYF	TGCGCCAGCAGCGGACTGACAGCGGGGGGTAGCACAGATACGCAGTATTTT
TRBV24-1	TRBJ2-2	.	many	CATSAPMTGELFF	TGTGCCACCAGTGCCCCTATGACCGGGGAGCTGTTTTTT
TRBV24-1	TRBJ2-4	.	many	CATSLTGQNIQYF	TGTGCCACCAGCTTGACAGGACAAAACATTCAGTACTTC
TRBV6-5	TRBJ2-5	TRBD1	many	CASSLLQGRETQYF	TGTGCCAGCAGCCTCCTACAGGGGCGAGAGACCCAGTACTTC
TRBV7-9	TRBJ1-2	.	many	CASSLRGGYTF	TGTGCCAGCAGCTTAAGGGGCGGCTACACCTTC
TRBV12-3/TRBV12-4	TRBJ1-2	TRBD1	many	CASLGSGQGIYGYTF	TGTGCCAGCTTAGGCTCTGGACAGGGGATATACGGCTACACCTTC
TRBV7-2	TRBJ2-4	TRBD2	many	CASSLVLAESKNIQYF	TGTGCCAGCAGCTTAGTACTAGCGGAGTCCAAAAACATTCAGTACTTC
TRBV7-2	TRBJ1-3	TRBD1	few	CASSSQGFGNTIYF	TGTGCCAGCAGCTCACAGGGGTTCGGAAACACCATATATTTT
TRBV7-2	TRBJ1-2	TRBD1	many	CASSYDRGQGYTF	TGTGCCAGCAGCTACGACAGGGGGCAGGGCTACACCTTC
TRBV28	TRBJ2-1	TRBD2	many	CASSRLAGGVNEQFF	TGTGCCAGCAGCCGACTAGCGGGAGGGGTCAATGAGCAGTTCTTC
TRBV5-1	TRBJ1-2	.	many	CASSFQNGYGYTF	TGCGCCAGCAGCTTCCAGAACGGCTATGGCTACACCTTC
TRBV12-3/TRBV12-4	TRBJ2-1	TRBD1	many	CANSAGTASYNEQFF	TGTGCCAACAGCGCCGGGACAGCCAGCTACAATGAGCAGTTCTTC
TRBV7-2	TRBJ1-2	.	many	CASSHTGLNYGYTF	TGTGCCAGCAGCCACACGGGCCTCAACTATGGCTACACCTTC
TRBV7-2	TRBJ2-5	TRBD2	many	CASSTGLAGKETQYF	TGTGCCAGCAGCACGGGACTAGCGGGAAAAGAGACCCAGTACTTC
TRBV7-9	TRBJ2-3	.	many	CASSFTLGGSGDTQYF	TGTGCCAGCAGCTTCACTCTCGGGGGATCGGGAGATACGCAGTATTTT
TRBV5-1	TRBJ1-1	.	many	CASSWGPGATEAFF	TGCGCCAGCAGCTGGGGACCGGGGGCCACTGAAGCTTTCTTT
TRBV7-2	TRBJ1-1	TRBD1	many	CASSYRGGYTEAFF	TGTGCCAGCAGCTACAGGGGCGGGTACACTGAAGCTTTCTTT
TRBV5-1	TRBJ1-3	TRBD1	many	CASSTGQGENTIYF	TGCGCCAGCAGCACCGGACAGGGGGAAAACACCATATATTTT
TRBV7-9	TRBJ1-1	.	many	CASSLFESEAFF	TGTGCCAGCAGCTTATTTGAATCTGAAGCTTTCTTT
TRBV5-1	TRBJ2-5	TRBD2	many	CASLDLPSGRGKTQYF	TGCGCCAGCCTAGACCTGCCTAGCGGGAGAGGAAAGACCCAGTACTTC
TRBV5-1	TRBJ2-2	TRBD2	many	CASSLVAGYTGELFF	TGCGCCAGCAGCTTGGTAGCGGGATACACCGGGGAGCTGTTTTTT
TRBV5-1	TRBJ2-1	.	many	CASSFDSATYNEQFF	TGCGCCAGCAGCTTCGACAGCGCGACCTACAATGAGCAGTTCTTC
TRBV20-1	TRBJ2-3	TRBD2	many	CSAVLAVSTDTQYF	TGCAGTGCTGTACTAGCGGTTAGCACAGATACGCAGTATTTT
TRBV29-1	TRBJ1-2	.	many	CSVEGLLGYTF	TGCAGCGTTGAGGGCCTTCTGGGCTACACCTTC
TRBV12-3/TRBV12-4	TRBJ1-5	.	many	CASRPGTESRNQPQHF	TGTGCCAGCAGACCCGGGACCGAGAGTAGAAATCAGCCCCAGCATTTT
TRBV5-6	TRBJ2-3	.	many	CASSFFRPEPTQYF	TGTGCCAGCAGCTTCTTCCGACCCGAGCCTACGCAGTATTTT
TRBV12-3/TRBV12-4	TRBJ2-3	TRBD2	many	CASSTPAGTSTDTQYF	TGTGCCAGCAGTACCCCAGCGGGGACCTCCACAGATACGCAGTATTTT
TRBV19	TRBJ1-1	.	.	CASSQYMNTEAFF	TGTGCCAGTAGCCAGTACATGAACACTGAAGCTTTCTTT
TRBV10-3	TRBJ2-1	.	many	CAISESLESSYNEQFF	TGTGCCATCAGTGAGTCGTTGGAGAGCTCCTACAATGAGCAGTTCTTC
TRBV20-1	TRBJ2-5	.	many	CSASVQETQYF	TGCAGTGCTAGCGTCCAAGAGACCCAGTACTTC
TRBV5-1	TRBJ2-5	TRBD2	many	CASSWNSGDIQETQYF	TGCGCCAGCAGCTGGAATAGCGGGGACATACAAGAGACCCAGTACTTC
TRBV6-2/TRBV6-3	TRBJ1-5	.	many	CASNQRLSSNQPQHF	TGTGCCAGCAATCAGAGGTTGAGTAGCAATCAGCCCCAGCATTTT
TRBV12-3/TRBV12-4	TRBJ1-5	.	many	CASCTGYQPQHF	TGTGCCAGCTGTACTGGGTATCAGCCCCAGCATTTT
TRBV20-1	TRBJ1-4	.	many	CSASRQVFWNEKLFF	TGCAGTGCTAGTCGTCAGGTTTTTTGGAATGAAAAACTGTTTTTT
TRBV7-2	TRBJ2-7	TRBD2	many	CASSLLSGSGTYEQYF	TGTGCCAGCAGCCTCCTTAGTGGTAGCGGGACCTACGAGCAGTACTTC
TRBV6-2/TRBV6-3	TRBJ2-1	.	many	CASSGFPYNEQFF	TGTGCCAGTAGTGGGTTCCCCTACAATGAGCAGTTCTTC
TRBV29-1	TRBJ2-1	.	many	CSGSRQLYNEQFF	TGCAGCGGGTCGCGGCAGTTATACAATGAGCAGTTCTTC
TRBV11-3	TRBJ2-2	TRBD1	many	CASSRFGTGGSRTGELFF	TGTGCCAGCAGCAGGTTTGGGACAGGGGGTAGTAGAACCGGGGAGCTGTTTTTT
TRBV20-1	TRBJ1-2	.	many	CSAPPERWINYGYTF	TGCAGTGCTCCCCCCGAACGGTGGATTAACTATGGCTACACCTTC
TRBV6-1	TRBJ2-7	.	medium-sized	CASSSDRRTYEQYF	TGTGCCAGCAGTTCAGACAGGAGGACCTACGAGCAGTACTTC
TRBV6-2/TRBV6-3	TRBJ1-3	.	few	CASSLQGPGNTIYF	TGTGCCAGCAGTTTGCAGGGGCCTGGAAACACCATATATTTT
TRBV5-1	TRBJ1-1	.	many	CASSTGGTEAFF	TGCGCCAGCAGCACGGGCGGCACTGAAGCTTTCTTT
TRBV5-1	TRBJ2-7	.	few	CASSLLSGPSYEQYF	TGCGCCAGCAGCTTACTTAGCGGTCCTTCCTACGAGCAGTACTTC
TRBV5-6	TRBJ1-5	.	many	CASSSFNQPQHF	TGTGCCAGCAGCTCTTTTAATCAGCCCCAGCATTTT
TRBV4-1	TRBJ1-5	TRBD1	many	CASSQGQGKQPQHF	TGCGCCAGCAGCCAGGGACAGGGAAAACAGCCCCAGCATTTT
TRBV20-1	TRBJ2-2	TRBD1	few	CSAPMGQGRAGELFF	TGCAGTGCCCCGATGGGACAGGGAAGGGCCGGGGAGCTGTTTTTT
TRBV15	TRBJ2-4	.	many	CATSSGDFKNIQYF	TGTGCCACCAGCAGTGGGGACTTCAAAAACATTCAGTACTTC
TRBV6-6	TRBJ2-6	TRBD1	many	CASSSNVGGAGANVLTF	TGTGCCAGCAGTTCGAATGTAGGGGGCGCTGGGGCCAACGTCCTGACTTTC
TRBV7-2	TRBJ2-7	.	many	CASSFELTNYEQYF	TGTGCCAGCAGCTTTGAACTGACTAATTACGAGCAGTACTTC
TRBV28	TRBJ1-1	.	many	CASSLGLAGENTEAFF	TGTGCCAGCAGTTTAGGACTAGCGGGAGAGAACACTGAAGCTTTCTTT
TRBV7-2	TRBJ1-2	TRBD1	many	CASSSDRVVSGYTF	TGTGCCAGCAGCTCGGACAGGGTCGTCAGTGGCTACACCTTC
TRBV10-3	TRBJ1-1	.	many	CAISGNANTEAFF	TGTGCCATCAGTGGGAACGCGAACACTGAAGCTTTCTTT
TRBV5-1	TRBJ1-1	TRBD1	many	CASSSPTGGVTEAFF	TGCGCCAGCAGCTCCCCGACAGGGGGCGTCACTGAAGCTTTCTTT
TRBV6-6	TRBJ2-4	.	many	CASREAKNIQYF	TGTGCCAGCCGAGAGGCCAAAAACATTCAGTACTTC
TRBV5-1	TRBJ2-7	.	many	CASSLDPDSPYEQYF	TGCGCCAGCAGCTTGGATCCGGACAGCCCCTACGAGCAGTACTTC
TRBV9	TRBJ1-2	TRBD1	many	CASSVVPGQGNYGYTF	TGTGCCAGCAGCGTAGTCCCGGGACAGGGTAACTATGGCTACACCTTC
TRBV5-1	TRBJ2-6	.	.	CATDIRDLNAKVLTF	TGCGCCACCGATATAAGGGACCTTAATGCCAAAGTCCTGACTTTC